This T cell receptor beta chain was sequenced for a study of response to subunit inactivated influenza vaccine. General study points: New T cells are recruited in small numbers by each seasonal influenza vaccination, according to the authors' suggestion.

Each CDR3 protein gets one entry after TCRdb re-called the RT-PCR reads with MiXCR. The sample carries roughly 790,000 distinct CDR3 sequences, less than 25% recorded once. This clonotype was seen at least ten times. Its antigen is as yet unknown. The CDR3 runs to 14 residues. Germline CDR1 and CDR2: ENHRY and SYGVKD. V gave up 6 bases and J gave up 0 bases, with 10 bases separating them. The receptor was derived from a man aged 45-65 years who received an inactivated influenza vaccine. Sequenced here: PBMCs from blood, sampled 5 days after vaccination. This chain connects TRBV10-3 to TRBJ2-3; D may be TRBD1 (6 bases). CDR3 region: CAISETGSTDTQYF. CDR3 in DNA: TGTGCCATCAGCGAGACAGGAAGCACAGATACGCAGTATTTT.